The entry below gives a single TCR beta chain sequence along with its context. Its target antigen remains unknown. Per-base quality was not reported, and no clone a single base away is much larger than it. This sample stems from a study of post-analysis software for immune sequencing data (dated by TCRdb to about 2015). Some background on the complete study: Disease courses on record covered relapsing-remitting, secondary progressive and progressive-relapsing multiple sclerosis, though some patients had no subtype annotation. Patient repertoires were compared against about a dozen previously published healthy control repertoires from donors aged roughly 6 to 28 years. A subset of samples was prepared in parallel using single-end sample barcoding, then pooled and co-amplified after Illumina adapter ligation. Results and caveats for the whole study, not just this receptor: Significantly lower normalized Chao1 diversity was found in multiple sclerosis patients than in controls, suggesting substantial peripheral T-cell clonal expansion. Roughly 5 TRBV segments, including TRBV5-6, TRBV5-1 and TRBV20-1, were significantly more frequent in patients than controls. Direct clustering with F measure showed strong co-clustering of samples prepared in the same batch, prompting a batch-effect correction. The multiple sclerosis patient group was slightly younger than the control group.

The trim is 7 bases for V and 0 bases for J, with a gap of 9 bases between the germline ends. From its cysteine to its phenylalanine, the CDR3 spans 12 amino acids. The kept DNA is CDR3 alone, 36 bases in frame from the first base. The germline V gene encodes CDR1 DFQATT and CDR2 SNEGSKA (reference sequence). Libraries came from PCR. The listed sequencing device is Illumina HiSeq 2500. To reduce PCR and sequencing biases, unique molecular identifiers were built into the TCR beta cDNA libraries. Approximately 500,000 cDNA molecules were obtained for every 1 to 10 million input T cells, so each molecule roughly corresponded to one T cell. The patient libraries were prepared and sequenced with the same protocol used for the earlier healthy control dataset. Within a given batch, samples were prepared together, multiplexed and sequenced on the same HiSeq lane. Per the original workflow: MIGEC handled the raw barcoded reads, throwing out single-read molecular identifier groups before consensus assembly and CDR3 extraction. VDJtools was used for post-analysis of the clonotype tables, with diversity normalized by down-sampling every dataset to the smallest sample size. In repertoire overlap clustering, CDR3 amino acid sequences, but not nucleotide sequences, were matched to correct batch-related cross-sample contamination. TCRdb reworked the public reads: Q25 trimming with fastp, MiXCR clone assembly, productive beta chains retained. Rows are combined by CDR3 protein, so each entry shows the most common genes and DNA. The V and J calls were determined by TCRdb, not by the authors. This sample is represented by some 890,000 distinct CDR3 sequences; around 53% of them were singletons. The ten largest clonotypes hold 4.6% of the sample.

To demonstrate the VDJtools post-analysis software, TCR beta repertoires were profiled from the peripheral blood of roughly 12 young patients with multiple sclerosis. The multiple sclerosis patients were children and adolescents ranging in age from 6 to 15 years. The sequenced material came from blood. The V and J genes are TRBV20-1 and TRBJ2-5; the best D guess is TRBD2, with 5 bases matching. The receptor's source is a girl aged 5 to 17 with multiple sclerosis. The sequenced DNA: TGCAGTGGTGCCGGGAACCAAGAGACCCAGTACTTC. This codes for CSGAGNQETQYF.